These 3 T cell receptor beta chains were sequenced from one sample in a study of T-cell memory formation after mild COVID-19 (dated by TCRdb to the early 2020s). The library was prepared using 5' RACE. For sequencing, an Illumina NovaSeq 6000 was employed. TCRdb cleaned the public reads at Q25 with fastp, built clones with MiXCR and kept in-frame beta chains. Rows are combined by CDR3 protein, so each entry shows the most common genes and DNA. The sample table lists about 450,000 distinct CDR3 sequences, more than 20% of them with a count of one. Around 13% of the sample goes to the ten largest clones. The sample was PBMCs or a T cell subset sorted from them (not recorded which). The receptors come from an adult woman who had mild COVID-19 (a few samples of this study predate the infection). The sample titles of this study are shuffled in the database, so cell type and time point are left out; the donor was told from shared clones.

This chain connects TRBV14 to TRBJ2-3; 8 nucleotides align to TRBD2. The V gene end was trimmed by 5 bases and the J gene end by 5 bases; junction bases not matched to a gene: 6. Germline-derived CDR1 and CDR2 are SGHDN and FVKESK. The CDR3 covers 14 residues. CDR3 sequence: CASSVDGTRDTQYF. CDR3 coding DNA: TGTGCCAGCAGCGTAGACGGGACTAGAGATACGCAGTATTTT.

The chain joins TRBV7-8 to TRBJ1-1; tentative D call: TRBD1 (6 bases). CDR1 and CDR2 from the germline V gene are SGHVS and FQNEAQ. The V end lost 5 bases, the J end lost 1 base, and 17 bases lay between the germline ends. The CDR3 sequence is 16 residues long. The CDR3 DNA follows: TGTGCCAGCAGCCCCACTGGGGGGCGGAGGAACACTGAAGCTTTCTTT. Translating it yields CASSPTGGRRNTEAFF.

The table lists this clonotype with a few counts. CDR3 loop: CASSPQARGRKLFF. CDR3 DNA: TGTGCCAGCAGCCCACAGGCCAGGGGGAGAAAACTGTTTTTT. The chain is built from TRBV3-1 and TRBJ1-4, with TRBD1 identical over 7 bases. After removal of 4 bases from V and 10 bases from J, the junction contained 9 bases not matched to a gene. Germline-derived CDR1 and CDR2 are LGHDT and YNNKEL (reference sequence). The CDR3 loop spans 14 amino acids.